Sequencing of this T cell receptor (beta chain) was carried out in a study of T cell responses to AZD1222 COVID-19 vaccine. Study summary: Pooling covered second doses at about 4 or about 12 weeks.

On this clone itself: Its antigen is not known.

Method: immunoSEQ multiplex PCR; TCRdb's copy keeps in-frame clones and lacks some. There are 80,000 to 95,000 clones in the sample; about 90% occur only once, and around 6% lies in the top ten. Whole-study findings and limits: In a largely white British group with more females than males, clonal diversity was possibly underestimated. There were vaccine-associated CD4 TCRs across spike, dominant at 160-218 and 743-854. Only a handful of AZD1222 recipients, roughly 6 in all, had baseline seropositivity.

The CDR3 is made up of 14 amino acids. Trimming removed 10 bases at V and 5 bases at J, with 18 bases between. Germline values: CDR1 MNHEY, CDR2 SMNVEV (reference sequence). The starting material was peripheral blood, obtained on day 0 of AZD1222 vaccination. This sequence joins TRBV27 and TRBJ1-5, with D maybe TRBD1 (5 bases). The TCR comes from an adult in good health. CDR3 DNA sequence: TGTGCCAACAAGTTGGGGCGTGTCCATCAGCCCCAGCATTTT. Encoded protein: CANKLGRVHQPQHF.